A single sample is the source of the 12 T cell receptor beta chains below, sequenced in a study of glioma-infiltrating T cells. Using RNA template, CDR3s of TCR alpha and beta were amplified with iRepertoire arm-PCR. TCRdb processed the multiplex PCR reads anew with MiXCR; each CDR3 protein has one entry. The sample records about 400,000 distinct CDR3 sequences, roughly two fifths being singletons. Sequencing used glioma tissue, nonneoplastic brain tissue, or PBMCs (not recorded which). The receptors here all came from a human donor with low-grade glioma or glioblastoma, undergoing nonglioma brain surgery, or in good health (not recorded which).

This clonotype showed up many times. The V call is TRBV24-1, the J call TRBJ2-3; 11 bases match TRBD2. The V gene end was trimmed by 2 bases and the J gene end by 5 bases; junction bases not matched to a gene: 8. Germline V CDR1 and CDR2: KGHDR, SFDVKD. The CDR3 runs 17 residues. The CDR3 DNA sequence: TGTGCCACCAGTGATTCACGAGCCACTAGCGGGAGAGATACGCAGTATTTT. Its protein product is CATSDSRATSGRDTQYF.

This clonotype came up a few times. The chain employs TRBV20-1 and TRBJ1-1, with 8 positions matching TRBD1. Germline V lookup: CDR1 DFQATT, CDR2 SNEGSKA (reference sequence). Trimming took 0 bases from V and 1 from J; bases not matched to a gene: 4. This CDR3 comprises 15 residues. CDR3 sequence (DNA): TGCAGTGCTAGAGACAAGGGGACAGGGAACACTGAAGCTTTCTTT. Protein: CSARDKGTGNTEAFF.

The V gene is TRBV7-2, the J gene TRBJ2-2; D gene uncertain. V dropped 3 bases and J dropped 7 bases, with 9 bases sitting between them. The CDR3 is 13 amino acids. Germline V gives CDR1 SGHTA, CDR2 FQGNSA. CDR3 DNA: TGTGCCAGCAGCTTGTTGAGCTTCGGGGAGCTGTTTTTT. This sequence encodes CASSLLSFGELFF. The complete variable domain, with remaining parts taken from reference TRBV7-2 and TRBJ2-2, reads GAGVSQSPSNKVTEKGKDVELRCDPISGHTALYWYRQSLGQGLEFLIYFQGNSAPDKSGLPSDRFSAERTGGSVSTLTIQRTQQEDSAVYLCASSLLSFGELFFGEGSRLTVL.

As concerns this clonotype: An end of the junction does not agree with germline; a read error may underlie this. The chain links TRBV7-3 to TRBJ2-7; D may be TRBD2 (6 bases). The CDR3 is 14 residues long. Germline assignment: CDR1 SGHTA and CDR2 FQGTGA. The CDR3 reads CAGSPGLLLYEQYF. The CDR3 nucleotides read TGTGCCGGCAGCCCGGGACTCCTTCTTTACGAGCAGTACTTC.

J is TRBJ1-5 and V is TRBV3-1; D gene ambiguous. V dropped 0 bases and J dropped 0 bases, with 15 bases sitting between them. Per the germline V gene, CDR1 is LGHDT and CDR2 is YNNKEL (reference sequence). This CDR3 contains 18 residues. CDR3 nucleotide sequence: TGTGCCAGCAGCCAAGATGCCCAGGAAGGGCCTAGCAATCAGCCCCAGCATTTT. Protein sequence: CASSQDAQEGPSNQPQHF.

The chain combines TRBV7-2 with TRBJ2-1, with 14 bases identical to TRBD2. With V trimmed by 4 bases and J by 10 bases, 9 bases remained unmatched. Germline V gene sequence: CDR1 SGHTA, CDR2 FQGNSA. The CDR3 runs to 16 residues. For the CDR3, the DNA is TGTGCCAGCAGCTGGGGACTAGCGGGAGCAATGGGCGAGCAGTTCTTC. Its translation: CASSWGLAGAMGEQFF.

The CDR3, as DNA: TGTGCCAGCAGCTTATATCCAGGGCCCAATGAGCAGTTCTTC. Its translation is CASSLYPGPNEQFF. V gene TRBV7-3 combines with J gene TRBJ2-1, with a possible D match to TRBD1 (5 bases). Germline loops: CDR1 SGHTA, CDR2 FQGTGA. V lost 2 bases to trimming and J lost 6 bases, with 11 bases between them. This CDR3 spans 14 amino acids.

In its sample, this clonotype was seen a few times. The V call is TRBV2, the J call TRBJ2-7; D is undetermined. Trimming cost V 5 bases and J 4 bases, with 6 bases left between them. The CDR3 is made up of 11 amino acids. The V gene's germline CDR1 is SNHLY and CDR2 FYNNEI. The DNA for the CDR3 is TGTGCCAGCAGTCCGGTGTACGAGCAGTACTTC. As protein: CASSPVYEQYF.

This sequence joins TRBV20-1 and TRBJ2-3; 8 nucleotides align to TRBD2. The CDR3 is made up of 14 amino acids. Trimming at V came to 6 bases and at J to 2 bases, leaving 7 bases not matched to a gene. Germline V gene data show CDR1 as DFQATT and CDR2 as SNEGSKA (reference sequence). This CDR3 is CSANSGALTDTQYF. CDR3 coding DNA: TGCAGTGCAAATAGCGGGGCGCTCACAGATACGCAGTATTTT.

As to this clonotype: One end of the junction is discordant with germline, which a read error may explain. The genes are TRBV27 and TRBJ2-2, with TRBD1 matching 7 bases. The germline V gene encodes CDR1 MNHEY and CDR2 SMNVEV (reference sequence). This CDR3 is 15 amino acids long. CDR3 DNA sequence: TGTGCCAGCAGACCCTTGGGACAGATCACCGGGGAGCTGTCTTTT. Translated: CASRPLGQITGELSF.

Written as DNA, the CDR3 is TGCAGCGTTGAGCTAGGGAGTAAACGGAACGAGCAGTACTTC. Its translation: CSVELGSKRNEQYF. The V and J genes are TRBV29-1 and TRBJ2-7; TRBD2 is a possible D gene (5 bases). Trimming stripped 3 bases from V and 5 bases from J, with 17 bases between. This CDR3 region has 14 residues. Germline V gene lookup returns CDR1 SQVTM and CDR2 ANQGSEA.

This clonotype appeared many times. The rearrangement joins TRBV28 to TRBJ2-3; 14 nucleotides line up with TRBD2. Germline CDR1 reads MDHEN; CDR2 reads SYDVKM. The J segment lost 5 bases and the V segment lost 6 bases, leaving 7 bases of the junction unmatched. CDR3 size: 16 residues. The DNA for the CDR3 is TGTGCCAGCAGCTCAAGACTAGCGGGAGGGGTAGATACGCAGTATTTT. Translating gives CASSSRLAGGVDTQYF.